Below, 10 T cell receptor beta chains from the same sample are listed, as sequenced in a study of T-cell reconstitution after alpha-beta-depleted transplantation in children. Unique molecular identifiers were incorporated when the TCRbeta library was constructed. TCRdb reanalysed the PCR reads using MiXCR and keeps one entry per CDR3 protein. The sample holds hundreds of thousands of distinct CDR3 sequences, about an eighth seen once. The sample consisted of PBMCs, mostly from graft donor cells, taken 360 days after TCRalphabeta/CD19-depleted stem cell transplant. The receptors originated from a male patient between 5 and 17 years old who had a stem cell transplant for acute myeloid leukemia, so the T cells may come from the graft donor.

The table lists this clonotype with a count of one. The chain uses TRBV12-3 or TRBV12-4 and TRBJ2-2; 11 bases match TRBD2. V was clipped by 7 bases and J by 0 bases; unmatched bases: 10. The CDR3 runs to 18 residues. The CDR3 loop is CASITSGRAPANTGELFF. CDR3 nucleotides: TGTGCCAGCATTACTAGCGGGAGAGCCCCTGCGAACACCGGGGAGCTGTTTTTT.

In its sample, this clonotype was seen once. Germline is not matched at one junction end, which may reflect a read error. This chain joins TRBV14 and TRBJ2-3, with 9 bases fitting TRBD2. CDR3 length: 19 residues. Per the germline V gene, CDR1 is SGHDN and CDR2 is FVKESK. CDR3 bases: TGTGCCAGCAGCCAAGATGAGGCGGGAGGGCCGTTGGTGACAGATACGCATTATTTT. Its protein product is CASSQDEAGGPLVTDTHYF.

This clonotype was found a few times. The rearrangement links TRBV28 to TRBJ2-3, with D perhaps TRBD1 (6 bases). Deletions cut 6 bases from V and 1 base from J, with 17 bases between. CDR1 MDHEN and CDR2 SYDVKM come from the germline V gene. The CDR3 length is 16 residues. The CDR3 here is CASSPGAKGGTDTQYF. The CDR3 DNA reads as TGTGCCAGCAGCCCCGGGGCAAAGGGGGGCACAGATACGCAGTATTTT.

This clonotype was observed a handful of times. The chain carries TRBV7-2 and TRBJ2-1, with a possible D match to TRBD2 (5 bases). Looked up from germline, CDR1 is SGHTA and CDR2 is FQGNSA. This CDR3 has 16 amino acids. V was clipped by 2 bases and J by 0 bases, with 11 bases between them. As DNA, the CDR3 is TGTGCCAGCAGCTTAACAGCGGCCCACTCCTACAATGAGCAGTTCTTC. Translated, it gives CASSLTAAHSYNEQFF.

The V and J genes are TRBV29-1 and TRBJ2-2, with a tentative D call TRBD2 (6 bases). Germline CDR1 reads SQVTM; CDR2 reads ANQGSEA. CDR3 length: 15 residues. Trimming left V 6 bases short and J 0 bases short, with 14 bases between. This CDR3 reads CSVTTLAPNTGELFF. Here the CDR3 DNA reads TGCAGCGTCACTACACTAGCTCCGAACACCGGGGAGCTGTTTTTT.

This clonotype occurred a few times. The chain is built from TRBV7-3 and TRBJ2-7; no clear D. The V gene's germline CDR1 is SGHTA and CDR2 FQGTGA. The CDR3 spans 13 residues. V was pared by 0 bases and J by 5 bases, with 8 bases between. CDR3 bases: TGTGCCAGCAGCTTAACTATAAGCGACGAGCAGTACTTC. This gives the protein CASSLTISDEQYF.

This clonotype has at least ten counts. The V call is TRBV7-3, the J call TRBJ2-1; TRBD1 agrees at 7 bases. The CDR3 is 16 residues long. Germline loops: CDR1 SGHTA, CDR2 FQGTGA. The J segment lost 0 bases and the V segment lost 3 bases, leaving 5 bases of the junction unmatched. The DNA of the CDR3 is TGTGCCAGCAGCTTCGGACAGGAGGTCTCCTACAATGAGCAGTTCTTC. Translation gives CASSFGQEVSYNEQFF.

This clonotype was found a few times. V usage is TRBV6-1 and J usage is TRBJ1-2; D perhaps matches TRBD1 (5 bases). Between the trimmed V and J ends, which lost 6 bases and 2 bases, there was a span of 19 bases. Germline CDR1 is MNHNS and CDR2 is SASEGT. This CDR3 is built from 16 residues. Here the CDR3 DNA reads TGTGCCAGCAGCACCGGAGGGCAGGGATTAAACTATGGCTACACCTTC. It translates to CASSTGGQGLNYGYTF.

J is TRBJ2-6 and V is TRBV29-1, with D unclear. Germline-derived CDR1 and CDR2 are SQVTM and ANQGSEA. Trimming removed 5 bases from V and 1 base from J, with 6 bases in between. This CDR3 region has 13 residues. The CDR3 spells CSVRFSGANVLTF. The CDR3 DNA follows: TGCAGCGTTCGATTTTCTGGGGCCAACGTCCTGACTTTC. The full variable domain, in which reference TRBV29-1 and TRBJ2-6 provide the parts outside the CDR3, is SAVISQKPSRDICQRGTSLTIQCQVDSQVTMMFWYRQQPGQSLTLIATANQGSEATYESGFVIDKFPISRPNLTFSTLTVSNMSPEDSSIYLCSVRFSGANVLTFGAGSRLTVL.

The CDR3 spells CASSPLRDREPGANVLTF. CDR3 in DNA: TGTGCCAGCTCACCACTCCGGGACAGGGAACCTGGGGCCAACGTCCTGACTTTC. The chain links TRBV18 to TRBJ2-6, with TRBD1 matching 9 bases. CDR1 and CDR2 (germline): KGHSH, LQKENI. Trimming removed 1 base from V and 2 bases from J; junction bases left unmatched: 6. The CDR3 runs to 18 residues.